One sample yielded the 21 T cell receptor beta chains listed below, sequenced in a study of cytomegalovirus exposure and HLA in healthy donors. PCR involved 60 Vbeta and 13 Jbeta primers. Here immunoSEQ multiplex PCR was the method, and the copy in TCRdb shows in-frame clones only, minus some. The sample yields about 100,000 clones, roughly three quarters seen once. The sequencing input was PBMCs. The receptor set was obtained from a man aged 35 to 55 in good health and CMV-seropositive.

V and J are TRBV27 and TRBJ2-1, with 9 bases aligning to TRBD1. The CDR3 has 14 amino acids. J gave up 7 bases and V 3 bases, and 4 bases lay outside the gene matches. Per germline, CDR1 MNHEY and CDR2 SMNVEV (reference sequence). This CDR3 reads CASSFDRGRNEQFF. The CDR3 DNA follows: TGTGCCAGCAGTTTCGACAGGGGGAGGAATGAGCAGTTCTTC.

Note on this clone: A read error may produce the germline difference seen at one junction end. The gene calls are TRBV29-1 and TRBJ1-1; a possible D gene is TRBD1 (6 bases). CDR3 length equals 12 residues. Germline assignment: CDR1 SQVTM and CDR2 ANQGSEA. The CDR3 region is CSVEGAAGAPPF. The CDR3 nucleotides read TGCAGCGTTGAGGGGGCCGCAGGGGCCCCCCCGTTT.

The chain recombines TRBV7-6 with TRBJ2-3, with D unclear. The V gene's germline CDR1 is SGHVS and CDR2 FNYEAQ. This CDR3 contains 13 residues. Deletions cut 0 bases from V and 5 bases from J, with 6 bases between. CDR3 nucleotide sequence: TGTGCCAGCAGCTTAGCACATGGAGATACGCAGTATTTT. Translating gives CASSLAHGDTQYF.

The V gene is TRBV5-4, the J gene TRBJ2-2; 10 bases agree with TRBD2. The CDR3 spans 17 residues. Looked up from germline, CDR1 is SGHNT and CDR2 is YYREEE (reference sequence). V dropped 2 bases and J dropped 1; count of bases not matched to a gene: 5. The CDR3 DNA is TGTGCCAGCAGCTTCGAAGCGGGAGGGTTGAACACCGGGGAGCTGTTTTTT. This translates into CASSFEAGGLNTGELFF.

The chain links TRBV30 to TRBJ2-1; no clear D gene. CDR1 GTSNPN and CDR2 SVGIG come from the germline V gene (reference sequence). Trimming left V 1 base short and J 4 bases short, with 8 bases between. CDR3 length equals 13 residues. Here the CDR3 DNA reads TGTGCCTGGAGTGAACAGTCTTACAATGAGCAGTTCTTC. Residues: CAWSEQSYNEQFF.

The chain couples TRBV6-4 to TRBJ1-1, with a tentative D call TRBD1 (6 bases). From germline, CDR1 is MRHNA and CDR2 SNTAGT. This CDR3 is 18 amino acids long. Between the trimmed V and J ends, which lost 4 bases and 0 bases, there was a span of 21 bases. CDR3 in amino acids: CASSGHRRGPGVNTEAFF. CDR3 nucleotide sequence: TGTGCCAGCAGTGGCCATCGGCGGGGGCCGGGCGTGAACACTGAAGCTTTCTTT.

The J gene is TRBJ2-1, the V gene TRBV5-1, with 7 bases that match TRBD2. This CDR3 is built from 15 residues. V was pared by 0 bases and J by 4 bases, with 4 bases of the junction left unmatched. Germline V gives CDR1 SGHRS, CDR2 YFSETQ. The CDR3 DNA is TGCGCCAGCAGCTTGGGGTCTAGCGGATACAATGAGCAGTTCTTC. Protein: CASSLGSSGYNEQFF.

This sequence joins TRBV5-1 and TRBJ2-1; 10 bases fit TRBD2. J gave up 7 bases and V 0 bases, and 4 bases lay outside the gene matches. The V gene's germline CDR1 is SGHRS and CDR2 YFSETQ. The CDR3 length is 15 residues. The CDR3 sequence: CASSLVAGGRNEQFF. The CDR3 nucleotides read TGCGCCAGCAGCTTGGTAGCGGGAGGTCGGAATGAGCAGTTCTTC.

This clone has only a few counts. The chain joins TRBV10-1 to TRBJ1-1, with D perhaps TRBD1 (6 bases). The CDR3 spans 12 residues. The V end was cut by 6 bases, the J end by 6 bases, with 11 bases between. CDR1 and CDR2 (germline): WNHNN, SYGVQD (reference sequence). CDR3 in amino acids: CASSFDRSEAFF. The DNA of the CDR3 is TGCGCCAGCAGCTTCGACAGGTCTGAAGCTTTCTTT.

The chain joins TRBV7-9 to TRBJ2-5; a possible D gene is TRBD1 (5 bases). V was cut by 1 base and J by 3 bases, with 6 bases left in between. This CDR3 has 13 residues. Looked up from germline, CDR1 is SEHNR and CDR2 is FQNEAQ (reference sequence). CDR3: CASSLVGEETQYF. The CDR3 bases are TGTGCCAGCAGCTTAGTAGGGGAAGAGACCCAGTACTTC.

This chain connects TRBV5-1 to TRBJ1-1; 10 nucleotides align to TRBD1. The CDR3 is 14 amino acids. The V segment lost 4 bases and the J segment 9 bases; nucleotides outside the gene matches: 9. Per the germline V gene, CDR1 is SGHRS and CDR2 is YFSETQ. The CDR3 DNA follows: TGCGCCAGCAGCCCCGGACAGGGGGGGGAGAAAGCTTTCTTT. It codes for CASSPGQGGEKAFF. Together with reference TRBV5-1 and TRBJ1-1, the CDR3 gives the full variable domain: KAGVTQTPRYLIKTRGQQVTLSCSPISGHRSVSWYQQTPGQGLQFLFEYFSETQRNKGNFPGRFSGRQFSNSRSEMNVSTLELGDSALYLCASSPGQGGEKAFFGQGTRLTVV.

The chain combines TRBV7-9 with TRBJ1-1, with D possibly matching TRBD1 (6 bases). Germline CDR1 is SEHNR and CDR2 is FQNEAQ (reference sequence). The CDR3 has 14 amino acids. The germline V and J ends were trimmed by 6 bases and 6 bases, with 17 bases remaining between them. The CDR3 bases are TGTGCCAGCAGTCAAGAACGGGACACCCCTGAAGCTTTCTTT. Translation: CASSQERDTPEAFF.

The chain couples TRBV9 to TRBJ2-5; possible D gene TRBD1, 5 bases. Germline-derived CDR1 and CDR2 are SGDLS and YYNGEE. The V and J ends lost 4 bases and 4 bases respectively, with 11 bases between them. There are 13 residues in the CDR3. The CDR3 coding sequence is TGTGCCAGCAGCACGCCAAGGGGAGAGACCCAGTACTTC. As protein: CASSTPRGETQYF. Variable domain in full (rest from reference TRBV9 and TRBJ2-5): DSGVTQTPKHLITATGQRVTLRCSPRSGDLSVYWYQQSLDQGLQFLIQYYNGEERAKGNILERFSAQQFPDLHSELNLSSLELGDSALYFCASSTPRGETQYFGPGTRLLVL.

The chain has TRBV6-5 and TRBJ1-1; tentatively, D is TRBD1 (5 bases). The CDR3 spans 15 residues. Germline lookup yields CDR1 MNHEY and CDR2 SVGAGI. Between the trimmed V and J ends, which lost 2 bases and 3 bases, there was a span of 13 bases. The CDR3 loop is CASSYGRMGHTEAFF. The CDR3 DNA reads TGTGCCAGCAGTTACGGGAGGATGGGGCACACTGAAGCTTTCTTT.

This rearrangement joins TRBV5-4 to TRBJ2-1; TRBD2 matches 7 bases. V gave up 4 bases and J gave up 2 bases; unmatched junction bases: 0. The CDR3 loop spans 13 amino acids. Germline V CDR1 and CDR2: SGHNT, YYREEE (reference sequence). DNA for the CDR3: TGTGCCAGCAGCGGGACTACCTACAATGAGCAGTTCTTC. This sequence encodes CASSGTTYNEQFF.

The chain joins TRBV7-3 to TRBJ1-6, with 7 bases that match TRBD1. The J segment lost 4 bases and the V segment lost 5 bases, leaving 11 bases of the junction unmatched. CDR1 is SGHTA, CDR2 FQGTGA, per germline. This CDR3 comprises 17 residues. The CDR3 region is CASSAEEGDSYNSPLHF. The CDR3 DNA follows: TGTGCCAGCAGCGCAGAAGAGGGGGACAGTTATAATTCACCCCTCCACTTT. The full variable domain, completed using reference TRBV7-3 and TRBJ1-6, is GAGVSQTPSNKVTEKGKYVELRCDPISGHTALYWYRQSLGQGPEFLIYFQGTGAADDSGLPNDRFFAVRPEGSVSTLKIQRTERGDSAVYLCASSAEEGDSYNSPLHFGNGTRLTVT.

V and J are TRBV18 and TRBJ2-1, with 8 bases that match TRBD1. The trim removed 3 bases at V and 1 base at J, leaving 5 bases unmatched. In germline, CDR1 is KGHSH, CDR2 LQKENI. This CDR3 contains 16 residues. DNA of the CDR3: TGTGCCAGCTCACCCTCAGGGGGCGCGTCCTACAATGAGCAGTTCTTC. This gives the protein CASSPSGGASYNEQFF.

This sequence joins TRBV29-1 and TRBJ2-7; no reliable D call. The CDR3 extends over 11 amino acids. CDR1 and CDR2 (germline): SQVTM, ANQGSEA. V lost 2 bases to trimming and J lost 5 bases, with 7 bases between them. The chain's CDR3 is CSVEFQDEQYF. In nucleotides, the CDR3 is TGCAGCGTTGAATTTCAGGACGAGCAGTACTTC.

This clone was seen more than once but under ten times. V usage is TRBV27 and J usage is TRBJ1-4; 7 nucleotides align to TRBD1. The germline V gene has CDR1 MNHEY and CDR2 SMNVEV (reference sequence). The CDR3 totals 13 residues. The ends lost 8 bases at V and 4 bases at J; junction bases unmatched: 4. The CDR3 protein is CASGGQHNEKLFF. DNA of the CDR3: TGTGCCAGCGGGGGACAGCATAATGAAAAACTGTTTTTT.

The rearrangement joins TRBV30 to TRBJ1-4; D gene unclear. V lost 4 bases and J 8 bases, leaving 17 bases between the germline ends. The CDR3 runs 14 residues. Germline V gene sequence: CDR1 GTSNPN, CDR2 SVGIG (reference sequence). The CDR3 DNA follows: TGTGCCTGGAATCGTGGAGATGAAGAGGAAAAACTGTTTTTT. It translates to CAWNRGDEEEKLFF.

This clone turned up a few times. The rearrangement joins TRBV6-6 to TRBJ1-2, with 7 bases lining up with TRBD1. The length of the CDR3 is 15 residues. After removal of 2 bases from V and 5 bases from J, the junction contained 8 bases not matched to a gene. Germline V gene sequence: CDR1 MNHNY, CDR2 SVGAGI (reference sequence). CDR3 in amino acids: CASSYRAGTAYGYTF. CDR3 sequence (DNA): TGTGCCAGCAGTTACCGCGCCGGGACAGCGTATGGCTACACCTTC.